This T cell receptor (beta chain) stems from a study of shared clonotypes between healthy human individuals. As for the study in general: Donors had three CD4 naive, three CD4 memory, two CD8 naive and one CD8 memory plate apiece.

Assay: immunoSEQ multiplex PCR; the TCRdb copy retains only in-frame clones and omits some. The sample consists of about 2 million clones, about 95% of them appearing once. Naive CD8 cells lacked CD45RO, underwent positive selection for CCR7 and left out terminally differentiated effector memory CD45RA+ cells. Sequences were obtained from naive CD8+ T cells sorted from blood. The TCR was taken from a man younger than 30 in good health.

The CDR3, as DNA: TGTGCCTGGGAGACAGGGACTAACTATGGCTACACCTTC. As protein: CAWETGTNYGYTF. The chain uses TRBV30 and TRBJ1-2; 7 nucleotides align to TRBD1. The CDR3 consists of 13 residues. CDR1 and CDR2 (germline): GTSNPN, SVGIG (reference sequence). V shed 5 bases and J 0 bases; nucleotides not matched to a gene: 3.